This T cell receptor delta chain originates from a study of gamma delta lymphoproliferative disorders and STAT genes. Study at large: Delta libraries were made per EuroClonality-NGS working group procedure.

Overall study findings and caveats: Patient gamma repertoires clustered apart from healthy controls; delta did not.

TCRdb redid clone calling on the multiplex PCR reads using CATT. The sample lists about 1,200 delta-chain clones; approximately 1.5% were seen once. PBMCs from patients and controls supplied the genomic DNA for sequencing. Trimming at V came to 0 bases and at J to 5 bases, leaving 21 bases not matched to a gene. Germline-derived CDR1 and CDR2 are TSWWSYY and QGS. CDR3 length: 20 residues. This clone was counted only a few times. Its target is not known. The amino acid sequence in TCRdb belongs to a much larger clone and departs from this DNA's translation at residue 13, likely a sequencing read error; the sequence shown is translated from the DNA.

The clonotype was recovered from a human donor in good health. Sample: blood. V usage is TRDV1 and J usage is TRDJ1, with 7 bases matching TRDD2. The CDR3 spells CALGELLPRRVWVPSDKLIF. DNA for the CDR3: TGTGCTCTTGGGGAACTTCTTCCTAGGAGGGTCTGGGTCCCTAGTGATAAACTCATCTTT.